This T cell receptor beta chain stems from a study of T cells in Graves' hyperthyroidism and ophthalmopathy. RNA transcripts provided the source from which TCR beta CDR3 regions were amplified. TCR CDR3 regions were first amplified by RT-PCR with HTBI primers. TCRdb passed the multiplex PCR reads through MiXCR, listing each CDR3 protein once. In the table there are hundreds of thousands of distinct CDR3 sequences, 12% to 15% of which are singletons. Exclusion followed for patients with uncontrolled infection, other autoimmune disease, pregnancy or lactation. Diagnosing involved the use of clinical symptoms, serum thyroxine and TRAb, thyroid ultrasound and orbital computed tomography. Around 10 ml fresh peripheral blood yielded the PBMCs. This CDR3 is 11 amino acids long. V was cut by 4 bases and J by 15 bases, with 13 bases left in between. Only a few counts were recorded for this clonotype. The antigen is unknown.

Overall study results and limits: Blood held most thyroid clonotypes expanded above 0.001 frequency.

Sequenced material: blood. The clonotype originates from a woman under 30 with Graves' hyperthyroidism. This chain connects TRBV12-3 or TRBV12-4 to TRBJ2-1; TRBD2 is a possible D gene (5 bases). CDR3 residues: CASSSSPVGFF. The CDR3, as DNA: TGTGCCAGCAGTTCTAGCCCGGTAGGGTTCTTC.